The 25 T cell receptor beta chains listed next were all sequenced from one sample in a study of T cell responses to AZD1222 COVID-19 vaccine. Using immunoSEQ multiplex PCR, the repertoire was profiled, and TCRdb retains in-frame clones only, with some absent. The sample records around 99,000 clones, 90% to 95% being singletons. Sample: peripheral blood, taken on day 0 of AZD1222 vaccination. The receptors originated from an adult in good health.

The DNA of the CDR3 is TGCGCCAGCAGCCCTCGATCAGCTAGCACAGATACGCAGTATTTT. Protein sequence: CASSPRSASTDTQYF. The chain couples TRBV5-1 to TRBJ2-3, with D unresolved. Germline loops: CDR1 SGHRS, CDR2 YFSETQ. The length of the CDR3 is 15 residues. Trimming removed 4 bases from V and 0 bases from J, with 12 bases in between.

The chain is built from TRBV19 and TRBJ1-2; TRBD1 matches at 8 bases. The germline gives CDR1 LNHDA, CDR2 SQIVND (reference sequence). The CDR3 totals 11 residues. With V trimmed by 7 bases and J by 10 bases, 5 bases remained unmatched. The CDR3 DNA reads as TGTGCCAGTACCCAGACAGGGGTCTACACCTTC. Its translation is CASTQTGVYTF.

The chain has TRBV14 and TRBJ1-1; 9 bases line up with TRBD1. Germline CDR1 SGHDN, CDR2 FVKESK. The length of the CDR3 is 15 residues. V was pared by 5 bases and J by 3 bases, with 7 bases of the junction left unmatched. CDR3 DNA sequence: TGTGCCAGCAGCGCTGGACAGGGGCTAGACACTGAAGCTTTCTTT. This gives the protein CASSAGQGLDTEAFF. Variable domain in full (rest from reference TRBV14 and TRBJ1-1): EAGVTQFPSHSVIEKGQTVTLRCDPISGHDNLYWYRRVMGKEIKFLLHFVKESKQDESGMPNNRFLAERTGGTYSTLKVQPAELEDSGVYFCASSAGQGLDTEAFFGQGTRLTVV.

This sequence joins TRBV19 and TRBJ1-1; TRBD1 is a possible D gene (6 bases). This CDR3 has 16 amino acids. V was trimmed by 5 bases and J by 4 bases, leaving 20 bases between them. The germline V gene has CDR1 LNHDA and CDR2 SQIVND (reference sequence). The CDR3 sequence is CASSVSGAPRTTEAFF. DNA of the CDR3: TGTGCCAGTAGTGTTTCAGGGGCCCCCCGGACCACTGAAGCTTTCTTT.

The V and J genes are TRBV19 and TRBJ1-2; TRBD1 matches at 7 bases. Per germline, CDR1 LNHDA and CDR2 SQIVND (reference sequence). This CDR3 comprises 13 residues. V lost 4 bases, J lost 4 bases, and 3 bases stayed unmatched. The CDR3 loop is CASSTRDSYGYTF. Written as DNA, the CDR3 is TGTGCCAGTAGTACGAGGGACAGCTATGGCTACACCTTC.

The chain employs TRBV4-1 and TRBJ1-5, with a possible D match to TRBD1 (6 bases). This CDR3 has 16 residues. CDR1 is MGHRA and CDR2 is YSYEKL in the germline V gene. V was pared by 1 base and J by 4 bases, with 14 bases between. The DNA of the CDR3 is TGCGCCAGCAGCCAAGTTCCGATGCAGGGGAATCAGCCCCAGCATTTT. This encodes CASSQVPMQGNQPQHF.

V usage is TRBV29-1 and J usage is TRBJ1-1; D gene ambiguous. V was trimmed by 5 bases and J by 4 bases, leaving 14 bases between them. Germline loops: CDR1 SQVTM, CDR2 ANQGSEA. This CDR3 is 13 amino acids long. CDR3 nucleotides: TGCAGCGTTCTAAGGGCCGGGAGCACTGAAGCTTTCTTT. It is translated as CSVLRAGSTEAFF.

V and J are TRBV5-1 and TRBJ2-3, with 8 positions matching TRBD1. CDR1 is SGHRS and CDR2 is YFSETQ in the germline V gene. The CDR3 covers 17 residues. The V segment lost 4 bases and the J segment 3 bases; nucleotides outside the gene matches: 13. Here the CDR3 reads CASSPNLLGQATDTQYF. CDR3 coding DNA: TGCGCCAGCAGCCCCAACCTACTGGGACAGGCGACAGATACGCAGTATTTT.

The sample holds one count of this clone. The chain carries TRBV24-1 and TRBJ2-7; 11 bases are shared with TRBD1. V was clipped by 9 bases and J by 12 bases; unmatched bases: 18. Germline V gene sequence: CDR1 KGHDR, CDR2 SFDVKD. The CDR3 runs to 15 residues. CDR3 sequence (DNA): TGTGCCACCCGATCTACGGGACAGGGGGATAAAAACGGGTACTTC. It yields the protein CATRSTGQGDKNGYF.

This chain joins TRBV19 and TRBJ1-1; D not resolved. V was cut by 5 bases and J by 1 base, with 8 bases left in between. Germline CDR1 and CDR2: LNHDA and SQIVND (reference sequence). The CDR3 is made up of 13 amino acids. CDR3 sequence: CASSYGSNTEAFF. The CDR3 region has the DNA TGTGCCAGTAGTTACGGGTCGAACACTGAAGCTTTCTTT.

This rearrangement joins TRBV9 to TRBJ2-1, with 7 positions matching TRBD1. The germline gives CDR1 SGDLS, CDR2 YYNGEE. The CDR3 has 15 amino acids. V shed 6 bases, J shed 8 bases, and the junction held 14 bases outside the gene matches. CDR3 protein: CASNPKGGRVDEQFF. The CDR3, as DNA: TGTGCCAGCAACCCCAAAGGGGGCAGGGTCGATGAGCAGTTCTTC.

This clone occurred once. The V call is TRBV30, the J call TRBJ1-6, with 9 bases fitting TRBD1. CDR1 and CDR2 (germline): GTSNPN, SVGIG (reference sequence). V gave up 5 bases and J gave up 10 bases; unmatched junction bases: 6. This CDR3 region has 13 residues. DNA of the CDR3: TGTGCCTGGGGGGACAGGGTTTTCTCACCCCTCCACTTT. It translates to CAWGDRVFSPLHF.

The chain has TRBV3-1 (or the pseudogene TRBV3-2) and TRBJ2-7, with D unclear. CDR3 size: 16 residues. Trimming removed 0 bases at V and 2 bases at J, with 14 bases between. The germline CDR1 and CDR2 sequences are LGHDT and YNNKEL (reference sequence). DNA of the CDR3: TGTGCCAGCAGCCAAGAAAGGCCCCCAAGGGCCTACGAGCAGTACTTC. Amino acids: CASSQERPPRAYEQYF.

This clone has a single count. The chain couples TRBV24-1 to TRBJ1-2; 10 bases align to TRBD1. Germline V gene lookup returns CDR1 KGHDR and CDR2 SFDVKD. The CDR3 is 15 residues long. The V segment lost 4 bases and the J segment 3 bases; nucleotides outside the gene matches: 4. CDR3 bases: TGTGCCACCAGTGAAGCGACAGGGGGCTACTATGGCTACACCTTC. Translation gives CATSEATGGYYGYTF.

This sequence joins TRBV2 and TRBJ2-7; D could derive from TRBD1 or TRBD2 (5 bases each). CDR1 and CDR2 (germline): SNHLY, FYNNEI. The V end lost 6 bases, the J end lost 13 bases, and 16 bases lay between the germline ends. The CDR3 has 11 residues. In nucleotides, the CDR3 is TGTGCCAGCAGGGCCGGGGCCCAGGCATACTTC. This sequence encodes CASRAGAQAYF.

Concerning this clone itself: Given the absence of the conserved phenylalanine or tryptophan at the CDR3 end, a read error is likely. It is unclear where the CDR3 begins or ends on the DNA, so no DNA is shown, and the CDR3 is as TCRdb lists it. The CDR3 here is CAWGGLSYLNGL. The rearrangement uses TRBV30 and TRBJ1-1. Germline CDR1 is GTSNPN and CDR2 is SVGIG (reference sequence). The CDR3 has 12 residues if both end residues are counted.

V and J are TRBV28 and TRBJ1-1, with D unclear. Trimming shortened V by 5 bases and J by 5 bases, and 12 bases separated the two germline ends. CDR1 is MDHEN, CDR2 SYDVKM, per germline. This CDR3 is 13 amino acids long. Written as DNA, the CDR3 is TGTGCCAGCAGTCCCGTCGGAGATACTGAAGCTTTCTTT. Encoded protein: CASSPVGDTEAFF.

The chain links TRBV4-2 to TRBJ2-3; 9 bases map to TRBD2. Per germline, CDR1 LGHNA and CDR2 YNFKEQ. V trimming: 0 bases; J trimming: 3 bases; junction bases outside the gene matches: 7. There are 17 residues in the CDR3. DNA for the CDR3: TGTGCCAGCAGCCAAGAGATGGCGGGAGGGCCAACAGATACGCAGTATTTT. This codes for CASSQEMAGGPTDTQYF.

The chain recombines TRBV28 with TRBJ1-2, with no clear D. This CDR3 region has 14 residues. The germline V and J ends were trimmed by 4 bases and 8 bases, with 17 bases remaining between them. Germline assignment: CDR1 MDHEN and CDR2 SYDVKM. CDR3 region: CASSSIYPNVGYTF. DNA of the CDR3: TGTGCCAGCAGTTCGATCTACCCAAACGTGGGCTACACCTTC.

This clone was detected ten times or more. The chain combines TRBV9 with TRBJ2-1; tentative D call: TRBD1 (6 bases). V lost 4 bases to trimming and J lost 2 bases, with 13 bases between them. The germline gives CDR1 SGDLS, CDR2 YYNGEE. CDR3 length: 15 amino acids. The CDR3 is CASSQQGAAYNEQFF. The CDR3 DNA is TGTGCCAGCAGCCAACAGGGTGCTGCCTACAATGAGCAGTTCTTC.

This clone has just one count. The rearrangement joins TRBV28 to TRBJ1-1, with 7 bases lining up with TRBD1. V trimming: 10 bases; J trimming: 3 bases; junction bases outside the gene matches: 5. Germline CDR1 MDHEN, CDR2 SYDVKM. This CDR3 is built from 12 residues. The CDR3 here is CAIDRADTEAFF. The CDR3 bases are TGTGCCATCGACAGGGCGGACACTGAAGCTTTCTTT.

V and J are TRBV5-4 and TRBJ1-1; D is possibly TRBD1 (6 bases). Trimming pared 4 bases from V and 5 bases from J, leaving 15 bases between. Germline CDR1 SGHNT, CDR2 YYREEE (reference sequence). This CDR3 is built from 14 residues. CDR3: CASSLRGGRTEAFF. CDR3 in DNA: TGTGCCAGCAGCCTGAGGGGGGGCAGGACTGAAGCTTTCTTT.

The chain employs TRBV14 and TRBJ2-1; D is unclear. The CDR3 totals 16 residues. In germline, CDR1 is SGHDN, CDR2 FVKESK. The ends were cut back, 4 bases at V and 4 bases at J, with 17 bases in the middle. This CDR3 is CASSPYSAKVYNEQFF. The CDR3 DNA reads as TGTGCCAGCAGCCCATACAGCGCGAAAGTATACAATGAGCAGTTCTTC.

The chain uses TRBV19 and TRBJ1-2, with D possibly matching TRBD1 (5 bases). CDR1 is LNHDA and CDR2 is SQIVND in the germline V gene (reference sequence). The CDR3 is 14 residues long. The V and J ends lost 1 base and 3 bases respectively, with 9 bases between them. In DNA, the CDR3 is TGTGCCAGTAGTATAGCAGGGTCCCACTATGGCTACACCTTC. Translated, it gives CASSIAGSHYGYTF.

The V gene is TRBV25-1, the J gene TRBJ2-7; D uncertain. Trimming took 7 bases from V and 0 from J, leaving 7 bases between them. CDR1 and CDR2 from the germline V gene are MGHDK and SYGVNS. This CDR3 spans 12 amino acids. CDR3 in DNA: TGTGCCAGCAACGGCAACTCCTACGAGCAGTACTTC. The encoded protein is CASNGNSYEQYF.